The present TCR beta chain was sequenced within a study of shared clonotypes between healthy human individuals. Broader study findings: Having only a few donors restricted how much genetic and exposure-history diversity was captured. All-four-donor shared clonotypes had higher generation probabilities than non-shared clonotypes did.

The naive CD8 population came from CD45RO-negative cells selected for CCR7, without terminally differentiated effector memory CD45RA+ cells. In the source study's methods: As immunoSEQ supplied junction-only sequences (without quality scores), filtering differed. Here immunoSEQ multiplex PCR was the method, and the copy in TCRdb shows in-frame clones only, minus some. From that table come the V and J calls and clone size; the DNA was used to work out D and trimming. Among approximately 740,000 clones listed, about 92% were seen once. As regards this clone: Its target is unknown.

Sequenced input: naive CD8+ T cells sorted from blood. The sequence was collected from a man younger than 40 in good health.

CDR3 in DNA: TGCGCCAGCAGCTTGGAAGGTTTCGGGGGAGTTGAAAAACTGTTTTTT. Residues: CASSLEGFGGVEKLFF. The chain uses TRBV5-1 and TRBJ1-4, with D possibly TRBD1 on 5 matching bases. The CDR3 consists of 16 residues. V gave up 0 bases and J gave up 7 bases, with 16 bases separating them. In germline, CDR1 is SGHRS, CDR2 YFSETQ.